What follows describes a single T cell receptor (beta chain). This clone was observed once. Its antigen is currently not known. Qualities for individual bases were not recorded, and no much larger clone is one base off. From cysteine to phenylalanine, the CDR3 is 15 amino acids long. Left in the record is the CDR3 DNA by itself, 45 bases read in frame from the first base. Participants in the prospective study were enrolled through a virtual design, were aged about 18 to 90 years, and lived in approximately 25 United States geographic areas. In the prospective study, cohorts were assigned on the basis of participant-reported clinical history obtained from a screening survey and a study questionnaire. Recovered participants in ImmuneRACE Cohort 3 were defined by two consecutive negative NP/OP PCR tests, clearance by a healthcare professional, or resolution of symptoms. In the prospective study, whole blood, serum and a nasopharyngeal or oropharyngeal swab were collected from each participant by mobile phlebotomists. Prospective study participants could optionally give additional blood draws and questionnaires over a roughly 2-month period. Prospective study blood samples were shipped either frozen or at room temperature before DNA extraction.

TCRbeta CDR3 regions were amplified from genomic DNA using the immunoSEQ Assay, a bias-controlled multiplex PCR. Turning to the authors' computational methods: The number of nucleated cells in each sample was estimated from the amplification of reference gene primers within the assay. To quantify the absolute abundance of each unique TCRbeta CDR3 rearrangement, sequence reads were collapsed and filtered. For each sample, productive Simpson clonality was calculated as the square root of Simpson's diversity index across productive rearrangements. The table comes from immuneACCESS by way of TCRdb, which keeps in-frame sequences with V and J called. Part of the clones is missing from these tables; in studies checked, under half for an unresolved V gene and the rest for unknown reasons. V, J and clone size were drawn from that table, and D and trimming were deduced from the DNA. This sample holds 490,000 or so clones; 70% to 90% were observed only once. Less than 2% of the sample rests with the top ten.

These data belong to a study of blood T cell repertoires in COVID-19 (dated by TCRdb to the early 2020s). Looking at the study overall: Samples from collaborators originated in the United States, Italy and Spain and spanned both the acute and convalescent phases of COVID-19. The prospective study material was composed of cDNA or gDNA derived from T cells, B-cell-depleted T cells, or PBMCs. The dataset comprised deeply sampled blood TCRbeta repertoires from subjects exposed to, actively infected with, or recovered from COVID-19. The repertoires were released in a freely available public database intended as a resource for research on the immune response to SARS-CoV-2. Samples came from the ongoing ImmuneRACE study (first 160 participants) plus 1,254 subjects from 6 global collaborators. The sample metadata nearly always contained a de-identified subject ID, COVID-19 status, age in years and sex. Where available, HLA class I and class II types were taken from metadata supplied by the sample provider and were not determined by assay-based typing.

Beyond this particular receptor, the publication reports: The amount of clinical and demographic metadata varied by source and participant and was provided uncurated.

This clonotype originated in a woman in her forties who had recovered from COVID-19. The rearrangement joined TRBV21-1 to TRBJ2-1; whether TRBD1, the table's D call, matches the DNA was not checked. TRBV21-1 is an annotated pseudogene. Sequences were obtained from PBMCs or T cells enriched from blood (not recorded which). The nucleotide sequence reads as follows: TGTGCCAGCAGCCAGACCGACAGGGATTGGAATGAGCAGTTCTTC. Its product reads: CASSQTDRDWNEQFF.